These 20 T cell receptor beta chains were sequenced from one sample in a study of blood T cell repertoires in COVID-19 (dated by TCRdb to the early 2020s). The library was built by means of the immunoSEQ multiplex PCR assay. TCRdb took this table from immuneACCESS and kept in-frame rearrangements with V and J called. Such tables lack part of the clones; where checked against another copy, unresolved V genes explain under half of the gap, and the rest is unexplained. Across this sample there are some 75,000 clones, with roughly 76% seen only once. Jointly, the top ten make up 15% to 20% of the sample. The sample taken for sequencing was peripheral blood. The receptors derive from a woman aged 80 or over with active or convalescent COVID-19.

The V and J genes are TRBV5-1 and TRBJ1-3; tentatively, D is TRBD1 (5 bases). This CDR3 is 16 amino acids long. In germline, CDR1 is SGHRS, CDR2 YFSETQ. V was trimmed by 0 bases and J by 0 bases, leaving 10 bases between them. DNA of the CDR3: TGCGCCAGCAGCTTGGGACAGTTCCGCTCTGGAAACACCATATATTTT. This sequence encodes CASSLGQFRSGNTIYF.

This rearrangement joins TRBV2 to TRBJ1-4; D might be TRBD1 (6 bases). Trimming pared 4 bases from V and 6 bases from J, leaving 18 bases between. Germline CDR1 is SNHLY and CDR2 is FYNNEI. This CDR3 is built from 16 residues. The CDR3 sequence: CASSAEQGGEDEKLFF. The CDR3 region has the DNA TGTGCCAGCAGTGCCGAACAGGGAGGGGAGGATGAAAAACTGTTTTTT.

The chain couples TRBV2 to TRBJ1-3; D is perhaps TRBD1 (6 bases). The germline V and J ends were trimmed by 6 bases and 4 bases, with 10 bases remaining between them. CDR1 and CDR2 (germline): SNHLY, FYNNEI. The CDR3 loop spans 13 amino acids. CDR3 sequence reads: CASSTGRGNTIYF. The DNA of the CDR3 is TGTGCCAGCAGCACAGGGCGAGGAAACACCATATATTTT. The whole variable domain, filled in from reference TRBV2 and TRBJ1-3, reads EPEVTQTPSHQVTQMGQEVILRCVPISNHLYFYWYRQILGQKVEFLVSFYNNEISEKSEIFDDQFSVERPDGSNFTLKIRSTKLEDSAMYFCASSTGRGNTIYFGEGSWLTVV.

This sequence joins TRBV6-5 and TRBJ1-1, with D hard to call. Per the germline V gene, CDR1 is MNHEY and CDR2 is SVGAGI. V was clipped by 0 bases and J by 1 base, with 6 bases between them. This CDR3 contains 14 residues. CDR3 sequence reads: CASSYSGRNTEAFF. CDR3 sequence (DNA): TGTGCCAGCAGTTACTCCGGTCGGAACACTGAAGCTTTCTTT.

This clone has just a few counts. This chain joins TRBV6-5 and TRBJ2-5; TRBD2 matches 7 bases. The CDR3 spans 13 residues. V dropped 9 bases and J dropped 10; count of bases not matched to a gene: 14. The germline V gene has CDR1 MNHEY and CDR2 SVGAGI. CDR3 DNA sequence: TGTGCCAGTTCGAGCGGGGCTCAGGGTGACCAGTACTTC. It specifies CASSSGAQGDQYF.

This rearrangement joins TRBV28 to TRBJ1-2, with a tentative D call TRBD1 (5 bases). V lost 6 bases to trimming and J lost 8 bases, with 13 bases between them. From germline, CDR1 is MDHEN and CDR2 SYDVKM. The length of the CDR3 is 12 residues. The CDR3 bases are TGTGCCAGCAGCCCTGGGGGGGGAGGCTACACCTTC. Amino acid sequence: CASSPGGGGYTF.

The chain carries TRBV7-2 and TRBJ2-1; a possible D gene is TRBD2 (5 bases). V was clipped by 2 bases and J by 9 bases, with 11 bases between them. The germline CDR1 and CDR2 sequences are SGHTA and FQGNSA. The CDR3 consists of 13 residues. CDR3 DNA sequence: TGTGCCAGCAGCTTAATGTTAAGCGGTGAGCAGTTCTTC. This gives the protein CASSLMLSGEQFF. Full variable domain (rest looked up from reference TRBV7-2 and TRBJ2-1): GAGVSQSPSNKVTEKGKDVELRCDPISGHTALYWYRQSLGQGLEFLIYFQGNSAPDKSGLPSDRFSAERTGGSVSTLTIQRTQQEDSAVYLCASSLMLSGEQFFGPGTRLTVL.

This rearrangement joins TRBV11-2 to TRBJ1-1, with D tentatively TRBD1 (5 bases). CDR3 length: 14 amino acids. The germline gives CDR1 SGHAT, CDR2 FQNNGV. V shed 3 bases and J shed 4 bases, with 12 bases lying between them. For the CDR3, the DNA is TGTGCCAGCAGCTTGGGGCTGGAGGGCACTGAAGCTTTCTTT. It is translated as CASSLGLEGTEAFF.

The chain uses TRBV7-9 and TRBJ1-1, with D possibly TRBD1 on 6 matching bases. The CDR3 length is 12 residues. CDR1 and CDR2 (germline): SEHNR, FQNEAQ (reference sequence). V was pared by 5 bases and J by 8 bases, with 12 bases between. In nucleotides, the CDR3 is TGTGCCAGCAGCCAGGGACAATCCGAAGCTTTCTTT. It is translated as CASSQGQSEAFF.

This chain uses TRBV28 with TRBJ2-1; possible D gene TRBD1, 6 bases. V dropped 6 bases and J dropped 8 bases, with 14 bases sitting between them. Germline CDR1 MDHEN, CDR2 SYDVKM. The CDR3 is made up of 13 amino acids. The CDR3 spells CASRRPGHDEQFF. Here the CDR3 DNA reads TGTGCCAGCAGAAGACCGGGACACGATGAGCAGTTCTTC.

This clone was seen a handful of times. The chain links TRBV5-1 to TRBJ1-4, with D uncertain. The CDR3 is 14 residues long. Germline V gene sequence: CDR1 SGHRS, CDR2 YFSETQ. Trimming shortened V by 0 bases and J by 8 bases, and 11 bases separated the two germline ends. The CDR3 DNA reads as TGCGCCAGCAGCTTGGGTTCACGGGAAGAAAAACTGTTTTTT. It codes for CASSLGSREEKLFF.

Written as DNA, the CDR3 is TGCGCCAGCAGCCGACTAGCGGGGGGTCAAGAGACCCAGTACTTC. Its protein product is CASSRLAGGQETQYF. The chain employs TRBV5-1 and TRBJ2-5; 13 bases align to TRBD2. Germline trimming cut 4 bases from V and 2 bases from J; bases unmatched to any gene: 2. This CDR3 is built from 15 residues. The V gene's germline CDR1 is SGHRS and CDR2 YFSETQ. The full variable domain, its missing parts supplied by reference TRBV5-1 and TRBJ2-5, is KAGVTQTPRYLIKTRGQQVTLSCSPISGHRSVSWYQQTPGQGLQFLFEYFSETQRNKGNFPGRFSGRQFSNSRSEMNVSTLELGDSALYLCASSRLAGGQETQYFGPGTRLLVL.

J is TRBJ1-1 and V is TRBV15; TRBD1 agrees at 8 bases. The CDR3 consists of 14 residues. Per germline, CDR1 LNHNV and CDR2 YYDKDF (reference sequence). Germline trimming cut 1 base from V and 5 bases from J; bases unmatched to any gene: 3. Written as DNA, the CDR3 is TGTGCCACCAGCAGAGGGACAGGGAGGACTGAAGCTTTCTTT. Translating it yields CATSRGTGRTEAFF.

The genes are TRBV11-2 and TRBJ2-3, with a possible D match to TRBD1 (5 bases). Between the trimmed V and J ends, which lost 3 bases and 0 bases, there was a span of 7 bases. Germline CDR1 SGHAT, CDR2 FQNNGV. The CDR3 is 14 residues long. Here the CDR3 reads CASSLTDSTDTQYF. The CDR3 bases are TGTGCCAGCAGCTTGACAGACAGCACAGATACGCAGTATTTT.

V usage is TRBV7-2 and J usage is TRBJ1-1; 9 nucleotides agree with TRBD1. CDR1 and CDR2 (germline): SGHTA, FQGNSA. With V trimmed by 5 bases and J by 4 bases, 8 bases remained unmatched. CDR3 length: 15 residues. CDR3 sequence: CASSPLTGGSTEAFF. CDR3 coding DNA: TGTGCCAGCAGCCCCTTGACAGGGGGTAGCACTGAAGCTTTCTTT.

This clone has more than one count but fewer than ten. The CDR3 protein is CATSRDGGLPYEQYF. CDR3 bases: TGTGCCACCAGCAGAGATGGTGGACTCCCTTACGAGCAGTACTTC. The chain is built from TRBV15 and TRBJ2-7, with D maybe TRBD2 (5 bases). Trimming pared 0 bases from V and 4 bases from J, leaving 13 bases between. CDR1 is LNHNV and CDR2 is YYDKDF in the germline V gene (reference sequence). The CDR3 consists of 15 residues.

In its sample, this clone was seen once. The chain is built from TRBV27 and TRBJ2-7, with 8 bases fitting TRBD2. CDR1 and CDR2 from the germline V gene are MNHEY and SMNVEV (reference sequence). The CDR3 is 14 residues long. Losses at the gene ends were 6 bases for V and 4 bases for J; bases not matched to a gene: 8. CDR3 region: CASRGLAGRYEQYF. Here the CDR3 DNA reads TGTGCCAGCAGAGGACTAGCTGGTCGGTACGAGCAGTACTTC.

The chain couples TRBV7-2 to TRBJ2-2, with D possibly matching TRBD1 (6 bases). Trimming cost V 5 bases and J 6 bases, with 13 bases left between them. The CDR3 consists of 14 residues. Looked up from germline, CDR1 is SGHTA and CDR2 is FQGNSA. This CDR3 is CASSPGVGAGELFF. The CDR3 bases are TGTGCCAGCAGCCCAGGGGTAGGGGCCGGGGAGCTGTTTTTT.

The rearrangement links TRBV15 to TRBJ1-2; no clear D. Germline-derived CDR1 and CDR2 are LNHNV and YYDKDF (reference sequence). The CDR3 runs to 14 residues. With 5 bases removed from V and 3 bases from J, the gap between germline ends came to 13 bases. The CDR3 loop is CATSFLLSDYGYTF. In DNA form, the CDR3 reads TGTGCCACCAGCTTCTTACTTTCTGACTATGGCTACACCTTC.

This clone came up once. DNA of the CDR3: TGTGCCTGGAGTGTCATAAGGGGACTATCTGGAAACACCATATATTTT. This codes for CAWSVIRGLSGNTIYF. J is TRBJ1-3 and V is TRBV30; a weak D match, TRBD1 (5 bases). With 0 bases removed from V and 1 base from J, the gap between germline ends came to 13 bases. The CDR3 has 16 residues. The V gene's germline CDR1 is GTSNPN and CDR2 SVGIG (reference sequence).